This is a list of T cell receptor beta chains from one sample in a study of human CD8 memory T cell subsets. TCRdb reprocessed the 5' RACE reads, keeping one entry per CDR3 protein, no DNA. The table for this sample gives around 10,000 distinct CDR3 sequences. The source material was CD8+ stem-like memory T cells (TSCM and TCM) sorted from PBMCs. Source of these receptors: a human donor in good health. Both conserved end residues are part of each CDR3. Size tells how often a clone was seen (once, few, many) or the class of an expanded clone, and some rows leave it out.

NA TRBJ2-3 TRBV9 CASSPRTSGGASADTQYF
NA TRBJ1-6 TRBV20-1 CSARDTGISYNSPLHF
NA TRBJ2-7 TRBV27 CASSLSGSLLYEQYF
NA TRBJ1-1 TRBV27 CASSLVGGNTEAFF
medium-sized TRBJ2-7 TRBV30 CAWSVGGGYEQYF
NA TRBJ2-3 TRBV11-3 CASSWGTGGTDTQYF
NA TRBJ2-1 TRBV28 CASQGADSYNEQFF
NA TRBJ2-4 TRBV21-1 CASSKVEDSTSITKNIQYF
NA TRBJ1-3 TRBV28 CASSLSSGGGNTIYF
NA TRBJ1-2 TRBV11-3 CASSFGIGYTF
NA TRBJ2-5 TRBV5-1 CASRSSGRGQETQYF
NA TRBJ2-3 TRBV6-2/TRBV6-3 CASSGAITDTQYF
medium-sized TRBJ2-1 TRBV29-1 CSVEVAGTSGRTEQFF
NA TRBJ2-1 TRBV27 CASRSGGSSYNEQFF
NA TRBJ2-7 TRBV27 CASSLASGTDTYEQYF
NA TRBJ1-1 TRBV27 CASSPQGAEAFF
NA TRBJ2-1 TRBV7-6 CASSTRQGIRGYEQFF
NA TRBJ2-7 TRBV15 CATSRDRDRGPHEQYF
NA TRBJ2-1 TRBV6-2/TRBV6-3 CASSPDSPSYNEQFF
NA TRBJ2-5 TRBV12-3/TRBV12-4 CASSLALRVAGVPKETQYF
NA TRBJ2-2 TRBV5-5 CASSPGTRGGGELFF
NA TRBJ1-5 TRBV20-1 CSATKDPRDKNQPQHF
medium-sized TRBJ1-4 TRBV10-3 CAISATGTGGEKLFF
medium-sized TRBJ2-1 TRBV15 CATSRTSGRGNEQFF
NA TRBJ1-1 TRBV11-2 CASTLVRGTEAFF
NA TRBJ2-1 TRBV7-3 CASSLVTSESYNEQFF
NA TRBJ2-7 TRBV20-1 CSARLVAYEQYF
medium-sized TRBJ1-2 TRBV12-3/TRBV12-4 CASSSGGYGYTF
NA TRBJ1-6 TRBV9 CASSVGVSTPLHF
NA TRBJ2-7 TRBV28 CASSSPQGQSYEQYF
NA TRBJ2-1 TRBV10-3 CAISPGTGDNEQFF
NA TRBJ2-3 TRBV7-9 CASSLRALEVGTDTQYF
NA TRBJ2-7 TRBV25-1 CASSVGDREIYEQYF
NA TRBJ2-1 TRBV28 CASSLALGAVHIYNEQFF
medium-sized TRBJ1-4 TRBV28 CASSLGAATNEKLFF
medium-sized TRBJ2-1 TRBV11-2 CASSRTGTLNEQFF
NA TRBJ2-1 TRBV5-8 CASSLGQGEVGNEQFF
NA TRBJ2-3 TRBV6-1 CASSEASTQYF